One and the same sample provided the 2 T cell receptor beta chains below, sequenced in a study of beta chain features in type 1 diabetes. The isolated RNA, all of it, was reverse transcribed, so expressed TCRB transcripts were what got sequenced. This table comes from immunoSEQ multiplex PCR, and its TCRdb copy is limited to in-frame clones, with some not included. This sample carries some 240,000 clones, about a tenth of them seen once, and the ten largest clones take over 1%. Sequencing was performed on central memory CD4+ T cells from blood. Receptors were obtained from a man in his late teens or twenties in good health.

The chain couples TRBV7-9 to TRBJ2-1; 12 nucleotides line up with TRBD2. Trimming cost V 5 bases and J 7 bases; bases outside gene matches: 15. Germline CDR1 reads SEHNR; CDR2 reads FQNEAQ (reference sequence). This CDR3 has 18 residues. This chain's CDR3 is CASSHRPGTSGPANEQFF. The CDR3 coding sequence is TGTGCCAGCAGCCATAGACCGGGGACTAGCGGGCCAGCAAATGAGCAGTTCTTC.

This clone was counted a few times. The rearrangement uses TRBV7-6 and TRBJ2-1; D is ambiguous. V lost 2 bases and J lost 8, with 10 bases in between. The CDR3 is made up of 13 amino acids. Germline V gene data show CDR1 as SGHVS and CDR2 as FNYEAQ. CDR3 protein: CASSLYVGDEQFF. The CDR3 nucleotides read TGTGCCAGCAGCTTATACGTAGGCGATGAGCAGTTCTTC.